The 24 T cell receptor beta chains below come from one sample, sequenced in a study of blood T cell repertoires in COVID-19. Sequencing was performed with immunoSEQ multiplex PCR; in TCRdb, only in-frame clones are kept and a portion is missing. The data hold 88,000 or so clones, with approximately 81% observed a single time. Sequences were obtained from peripheral blood. The receptors shown here come from a man aged 55 to 69 with acute or convalescent COVID-19.

The rearrangement links TRBV24-1 to TRBJ1-5, with 10 bases identical to TRBD1. The V segment lost 6 bases and the J segment 2 bases; nucleotides outside the gene matches: 12. Per germline, CDR1 KGHDR and CDR2 SFDVKD. The CDR3 spans 18 residues. CDR3 sequence: CATSPPGYGTGGNQPQHF. Written as DNA, the CDR3 is TGTGCCACCAGTCCGCCCGGGTACGGGACAGGGGGCAATCAGCCCCAGCATTTT.

The chain couples TRBV7-2 to TRBJ1-3; D possibly corresponds to TRBD1 (6 bases). V lost 4 bases and J lost 2, with 18 bases in between. CDR1 SGHTA and CDR2 FQGNSA come from the germline V gene. The CDR3 contains 17 residues. CDR3 DNA: TGTGCCAGCAGCTCCCAACCCACAGGGACCGCTGGAAACACCATATATTTT. This translates into CASSSQPTGTAGNTIYF.

The chain employs TRBV7-6 and TRBJ2-1, with 10 bases that match TRBD2. Germline V gives CDR1 SGHVS, CDR2 FNYEAQ. This CDR3 region has 17 residues. J lost 4 bases, V lost 0 bases, and 6 bases had no gene match. CDR3 nucleotides: TGTGCCAGCAGCTTAGCGCAGTCTAGCGGGGGTTACAATGAGCAGTTCTTC. Protein: CASSLAQSSGGYNEQFF.

The chain recombines TRBV13 with TRBJ1-2; possible D gene TRBD1, 6 bases. V was shortened by 1 base and J by 1 base, with 10 bases between the two germline ends. The germline V gene encodes CDR1 PRHDT and CDR2 FYEKMQ (reference sequence). The CDR3 is 15 amino acids. The CDR3 DNA sequence: TGTGCCAGCAGCTTAGACGGACAGAGTAACTATGGCTACACCTTC. Its translation is CASSLDGQSNYGYTF.

There are a few counts of this clone. The chain is built from TRBV30 and TRBJ1-5; 7 bases align to TRBD1. The germline V gene has CDR1 GTSNPN and CDR2 SVGIG (reference sequence). The CDR3 sequence is 14 residues long. V lost 0 bases, J lost 7 bases, and 6 bases stayed unmatched. The CDR3 spells CAWSVGGGGQPQHF. CDR3 nucleotide sequence: TGTGCCTGGAGTGTAGGAGGGGGCGGACAGCCCCAGCATTTT.

The chain combines TRBV7-6 with TRBJ1-6; possibly TRBD1 for D (5 bases). CDR1 is SGHVS, CDR2 FNYEAQ, per germline. Trimming removed 5 bases from V and 7 bases from J, with 24 bases in between. This CDR3 is 18 amino acids long. For the CDR3, the DNA is TGTGCCAGCAGCGCCGAAGCGACCAGGGAGGTTTGGAATTCACCCCTCCACTTT. This sequence encodes CASSAEATREVWNSPLHF.

The rearrangement uses TRBV5-1 and TRBJ1-2; TRBD1 is a possible D gene (6 bases). V shed 3 bases and J shed 4 bases, with 19 bases lying between them. Germline assignment: CDR1 SGHRS and CDR2 YFSETQ. This CDR3 is 16 amino acids long. In DNA, the CDR3 is TGCGCCAGCAGCTGGGTTCCAGGGGTTATGGCCTATGGCTACACCTTC. Translating it yields CASSWVPGVMAYGYTF.

Written as DNA, the CDR3 is TGTGCCAGCAGCTTATTGGGGCCCGGCGAGCAGTACTTC. This gives the protein CASSLLGPGEQYF. V is TRBV7-9 and J is TRBJ2-7; D is possibly TRBD1 (5 bases). This CDR3 spans 13 amino acids. Between the trimmed V and J ends, which lost 2 bases and 6 bases, there was a span of 11 bases. CDR1 is SEHNR and CDR2 is FQNEAQ in the germline V gene (reference sequence).

The gene calls are TRBV28 and TRBJ2-7, with D possibly being TRBD1 (5 bases). Germline loops: CDR1 MDHEN, CDR2 SYDVKM. Between the trimmed V and J ends, which lost 8 bases and 4 bases, there was a span of 12 bases. The CDR3 is 12 residues long. This chain's CDR3 is CASATGPYEQYF. The CDR3 region has the DNA TGTGCCAGCGCCACAGGCCCTTACGAGCAGTACTTC. Complete variable domain (other parts from reference TRBV28 and TRBJ2-7): DVKVTQSSRYLVKRTGEKVFLECVQDMDHENMFWYRQDPGLGLRLIYFSYDVKMKEKGDIPEGYSVSREKKERFSLILESASTNQTSMYLCASATGPYEQYFGPGTRLTVT.

V and J are TRBV6-2 or TRBV6-3 and TRBJ1-2, with D uncertain. V was trimmed by 0 bases and J by 4 bases, leaving 15 bases between them. The CDR3 runs 16 residues. The V gene's germline CDR1 is MNHEY and CDR2 SVGEGT. Here the CDR3 reads CASSYSTTQDTYGYTF. CDR3 sequence (DNA): TGTGCCAGCAGTTACTCGACCACCCAGGATACCTATGGCTACACCTTC.

This rearrangement joins TRBV29-1 to TRBJ2-7; 7 nucleotides align to TRBD1. The CDR3 totals 11 residues. Germline CDR1 and CDR2: SQVTM and ANQGSEA. The trim removed 4 bases at V and 5 bases at J, leaving 2 bases unmatched. The CDR3 nucleotides read TGCAGCGTTGCAACAGGGGACGAGCAGTACTTC. Residues: CSVATGDEQYF.

This clone was found a few times. This chain connects TRBV7-9 to TRBJ2-2; TRBD2 might be the D (6 bases). CDR3 length equals 14 residues. V was clipped by 5 bases and J by 5 bases, with 12 bases between them. CDR1 and CDR2 (germline): SEHNR, FQNEAQ (reference sequence). CDR3 region: CASSQSGGTGELFF. CDR3 coding DNA: TGTGCCAGCAGCCAATCCGGGGGAACCGGGGAGCTGTTTTTT.

V usage is TRBV7-9 and J usage is TRBJ1-4; a possible D gene is TRBD1 (5 bases). Germline values: CDR1 SEHNR, CDR2 FQNEAQ (reference sequence). The CDR3 contains 14 residues. The ends were cut back, 1 base at V and 8 bases at J, with 11 bases in the middle. This CDR3 reads CASSLEGREEKLFF. The CDR3 DNA sequence: TGTGCCAGCAGCTTAGAGGGCAGGGAAGAAAAACTGTTTTTT.

The sample holds one count of this clone. The gene calls are TRBV5-4 and TRBJ1-3; D is possibly TRBD1 (6 bases). Trimming pared 4 bases from V and 0 bases from J, leaving 11 bases between. Germline loops: CDR1 SGHNT, CDR2 YYREEE (reference sequence). The CDR3 contains 15 residues. CDR3 DNA: TGTGCCAGCAGCCCCCAGGGGTCCTCTGGAAACACCATATATTTT. It encodes CASSPQGSSGNTIYF.

The V call is TRBV2, the J call TRBJ1-3; D is unresolved. Germline assignment: CDR1 SNHLY and CDR2 FYNNEI. V gave up 2 bases and J gave up 1 base, with 18 bases separating them. The CDR3 is 18 amino acids. CDR3 loop: CASSETVVAGESGNTIYF. The DNA of the CDR3 is TGTGCCAGCAGTGAAACAGTAGTTGCGGGAGAATCTGGAAACACCATATATTTT.

This rearrangement joins TRBV6-1 to TRBJ2-7; TRBD1 is a possible D gene (5 bases). Germline lookup yields CDR1 MNHNS and CDR2 SASEGT. V gave up 2 bases and J gave up 0 bases, with 8 bases separating them. The CDR3 length is 14 residues. The CDR3 region has the DNA TGTGCCAGCAGTGAATTCGACAGCTCCTACGAGCAGTACTTC. Translation: CASSEFDSSYEQYF.

The J gene is TRBJ2-2, the V gene TRBV10-1; D remains unclear. Germline V gives CDR1 WNHNN, CDR2 SYGVQD (reference sequence). CDR3 length equals 16 residues. The germline V and J ends were trimmed by 3 bases and 2 bases, with 13 bases remaining between them. CDR3 DNA sequence: TGCGCCAGCAGTGATGGTGAAGCCCCCAACACCGGGGAGCTGTTTTTT. It is translated as CASSDGEAPNTGELFF.

The chain uses TRBV10-3 and TRBJ2-2, with D maybe TRBD2 (6 bases). Germline V lookup: CDR1 ENHRY, CDR2 SYGVKD. The CDR3 contains 16 residues. Trimming took 4 bases from V and 0 from J, leaving 12 bases between them. As DNA, the CDR3 is TGTGCCATCAGTGGGTTGGGGGGACCGAACACCGGGGAGCTGTTTTTT. It translates to CAISGLGGPNTGELFF.

This clone turned up a few times. V gene TRBV4-1 combines with J gene TRBJ2-7, with 7 positions matching TRBD1. This CDR3 has 15 residues. Germline CDR1 reads MGHRA; CDR2 reads YSYEKL. V was pared by 1 base and J by 3 bases, with 6 bases of the junction left unmatched. CDR3 sequence reads: CASSQGLTGNYEQYF. DNA of the CDR3: TGCGCCAGCAGCCAAGGATTGACAGGGAACTACGAGCAGTACTTC.

This CDR3 is CASSYTGQGTYGYTF. The CDR3 nucleotides read TGTGCCAGCAGTTACACGGGACAGGGAACCTATGGCTACACCTTC. The rearrangement links TRBV6-2 or TRBV6-3 to TRBJ1-2; 9 bases are shared with TRBD1. The CDR3 loop spans 15 amino acids. V shed 2 bases and J 4 bases; nucleotides not matched to a gene: 5. Germline assignment: CDR1 MNHEY and CDR2 SVGEGT.

The J gene is TRBJ1-6, the V gene TRBV30; TRBD1 matches at 9 bases. This CDR3 contains 13 residues. The germline CDR1 and CDR2 sequences are GTSNPN and SVGIG (reference sequence). Germline trimming cut 6 bases from V and 10 bases from J; bases unmatched to any gene: 7. Written as DNA, the CDR3 is TGTGCCTGCAGGACAGGGGTCGGGTCACCCCTCCACTTT. Its protein product is CACRTGVGSPLHF.

The chain couples TRBV5-1 to TRBJ2-3; maybe TRBD2 (5 bases). The length of the CDR3 is 13 residues. Germline V CDR1 and CDR2: SGHRS, YFSETQ. The V end lost 3 bases, the J end lost 6 bases, and 11 bases lay between the germline ends. The CDR3 DNA follows: TGCGCCAGCAGCTCGGGGAACTTGGATACGCAGTATTTT. Protein product: CASSSGNLDTQYF.

This chain uses TRBV5-6 with TRBJ1-5, with 7 bases matching TRBD1. CDR1 and CDR2 (germline): SGHDT, YYEEEE. This CDR3 spans 16 amino acids. With 0 bases clipped from V and 0 bases from J, the junction kept 3 bases outside the gene matches. CDR3 in DNA: TGTGCCAGCAGCTTGGGAGGACAGGTTAGCAATCAGCCCCAGCATTTT. It codes for CASSLGGQVSNQPQHF.

With regard to this clone: One junction end does not reproduce the germline sequence, and a read error may be involved. The V and J genes are TRBV12-5 and TRBJ2-5, with a tentative D call TRBD2 (5 bases). The germline CDR1 and CDR2 sequences are LGHNT and FRNRAP. The CDR3 loop spans 15 amino acids. CDR3 sequence reads: CASGLVRAGWEIQYF. CDR3 bases: TGTGCTAGTGGTTTGGTACGAGCAGGTTGGGAGATCCAGTACTTC.